The text below deals with one TCR beta chain. This sample was taken from a study of T cell changes during pregnancy in multiple sclerosis. Some clones are missing from TCRdb's copy, which holds only in-frame ones; the method was immunoSEQ multiplex PCR. This sample has tens of thousands of clones, with about 90% found just once. Germline trimming cut 10 bases from V and 2 bases from J; bases unmatched to any gene: 19. This CDR3 region has 17 residues. The germline V gene has CDR1 SNHLY and CDR2 FYNNEI. The sample here was CD4+ T cells from peripheral blood mononuclear cells, taken in the second trimester of pregnancy. The sequence was collected from a female donor with multiple sclerosis, enrolled in a pregnancy study. The rearrangement uses TRBV2 and TRBJ2-5; 7 bases map to TRBD1. CDR3 loop: CATRKGRSVDRQETQYF. The DNA for the CDR3 is TGTGCCACCCGAAAAGGGCGCAGTGTGGACAGGCAAGAGACCCAGTACTTC. Variable domain in full (rest from reference TRBV2 and TRBJ2-5): EPEVTQTPSHQVTQMGQEVILRCVPISNHLYFYWYRQILGQKVEFLVSFYNNEISEKSEIFDDQFSVERPDGSNFTLKIRSTKLEDSAMYFCATRKGRSVDRQETQYFGPGTRLLVL.